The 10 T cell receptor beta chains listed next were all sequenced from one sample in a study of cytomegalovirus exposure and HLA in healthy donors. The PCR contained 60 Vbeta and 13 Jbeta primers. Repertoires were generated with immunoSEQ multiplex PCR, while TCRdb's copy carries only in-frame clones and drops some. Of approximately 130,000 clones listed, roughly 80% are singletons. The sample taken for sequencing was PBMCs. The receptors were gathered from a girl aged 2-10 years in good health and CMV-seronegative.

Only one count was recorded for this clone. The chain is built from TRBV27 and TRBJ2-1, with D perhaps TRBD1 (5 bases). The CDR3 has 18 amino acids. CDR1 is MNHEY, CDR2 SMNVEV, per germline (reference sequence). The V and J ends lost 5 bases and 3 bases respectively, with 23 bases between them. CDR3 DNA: TGTGCCAGCAGTCTATACACCGCGGACACTAAGTTCTACAATGAGCAGTTCTTC. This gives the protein CASSLYTADTKFYNEQFF.

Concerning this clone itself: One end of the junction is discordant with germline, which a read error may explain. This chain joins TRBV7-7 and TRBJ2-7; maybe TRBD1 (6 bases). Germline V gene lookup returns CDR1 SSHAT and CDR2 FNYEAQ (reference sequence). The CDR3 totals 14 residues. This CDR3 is CASSFKQGLGEQYF. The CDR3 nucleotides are TGTGCTAGCAGCTTTAAACAGGGTCTAGGGGAGCAGTACTTC.

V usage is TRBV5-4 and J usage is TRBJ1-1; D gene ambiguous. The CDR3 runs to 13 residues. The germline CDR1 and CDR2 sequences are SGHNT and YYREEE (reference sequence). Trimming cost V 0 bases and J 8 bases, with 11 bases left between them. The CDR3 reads CASSLGPQTEAFF. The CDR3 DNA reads TGTGCCAGCAGCTTGGGGCCTCAAACCGAAGCTTTCTTT.

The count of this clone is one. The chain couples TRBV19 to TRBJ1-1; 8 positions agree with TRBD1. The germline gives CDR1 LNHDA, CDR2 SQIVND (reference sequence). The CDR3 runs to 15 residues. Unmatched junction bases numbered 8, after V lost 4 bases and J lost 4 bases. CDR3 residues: CASSSGRGPGTEAFF. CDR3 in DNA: TGTGCCAGTAGTAGCGGCAGGGGGCCTGGCACTGAAGCTTTCTTT.

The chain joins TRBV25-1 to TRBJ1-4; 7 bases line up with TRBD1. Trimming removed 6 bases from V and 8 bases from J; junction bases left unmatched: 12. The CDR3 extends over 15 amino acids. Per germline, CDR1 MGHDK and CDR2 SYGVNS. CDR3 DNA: TGTGCCAGCAGCCCACCCTATGGGACAGCCGAAAAACTGTTTTTT. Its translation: CASSPPYGTAEKLFF.

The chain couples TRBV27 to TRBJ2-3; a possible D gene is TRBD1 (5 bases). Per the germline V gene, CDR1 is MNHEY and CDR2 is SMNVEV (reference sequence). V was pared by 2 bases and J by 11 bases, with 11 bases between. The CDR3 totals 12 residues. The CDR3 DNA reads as TGTGCCAGCAGTTTACAAGGACATGGGCAGTATTTT. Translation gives CASSLQGHGQYF.

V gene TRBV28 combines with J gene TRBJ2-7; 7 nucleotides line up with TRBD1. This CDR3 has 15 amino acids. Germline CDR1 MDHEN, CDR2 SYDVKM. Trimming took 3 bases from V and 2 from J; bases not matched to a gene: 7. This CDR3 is CASSLVPGQAYEQYF. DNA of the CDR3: TGTGCCAGCAGTTTGGTTCCAGGACAGGCCTACGAGCAGTACTTC.

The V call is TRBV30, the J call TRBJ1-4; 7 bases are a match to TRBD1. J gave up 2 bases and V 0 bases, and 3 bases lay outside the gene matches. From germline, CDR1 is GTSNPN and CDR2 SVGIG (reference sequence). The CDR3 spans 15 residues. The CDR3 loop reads CAWSVSTGTNEKLFF. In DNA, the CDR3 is TGTGCCTGGAGTGTATCGACAGGGACTAATGAAAAACTGTTTTTT.

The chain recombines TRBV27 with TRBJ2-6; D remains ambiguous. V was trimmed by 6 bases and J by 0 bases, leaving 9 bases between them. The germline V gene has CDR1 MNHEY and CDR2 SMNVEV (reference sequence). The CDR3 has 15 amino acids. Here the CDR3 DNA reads TGTGCCAGCAGGGTACTCGCCTCTGGGGCCAACGTCCTGACTTTC. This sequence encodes CASRVLASGANVLTF.

The CDR3 nucleotides read TGTGCCAGCAGTTTAGTCGAGGGGGCTGACTACACCTTC. Its protein product is CASSLVEGADYTF. The V gene is TRBV28, the J gene TRBJ1-2; 7 nucleotides match TRBD1. Per germline, CDR1 MDHEN and CDR2 SYDVKM. J lost 10 bases, V lost 2 bases, and 7 bases had no gene match. CDR3 length equals 13 residues.